This T cell receptor beta chain was identified during a study of T cells in Graves' hyperthyroidism and ophthalmopathy. The CDR3 is made up of 11 amino acids. Germline-derived CDR1 and CDR2 are SGHAT and FQNNGV. With 5 bases removed from V and 3 bases from J, the gap between germline ends came to 3 bases. Authors of the study amplified TCR beta CDR3 regions from RNA transcripts. HTBI primers drove first-round RT-PCR of the TCR CDR3. TCRdb re-analysed the multiplex PCR reads in MiXCR, keeping a single row per CDR3 protein. The table shows about 360,000 distinct CDR3 sequences, with roughly an eighth occurring only once. This clonotype was seen ten or more times.

This TCR was recovered from a woman under 30 with Graves' hyperthyroidism. Material: blood. V usage is TRBV11-2 and J usage is TRBJ2-3; D gene ambiguous. CDR3 DNA: TGTGCCAGCAGCGTTACAGATACGCAGTATTTT. Translated: CASSVTDTQYF.